A selection of T cell receptor beta chains follows, all from one sample in a study of blood T cells in healthy people across ages. A single record per CDR3 protein comes from TCRdb applying MiXCR to the 5' RACE reads. The table includes hundreds of thousands of distinct CDR3 sequences, around half detected once. The sequenced sample consisted of blood. These receptors were obtained from a woman aged 55-70 years in good health. Both conserved end residues are part of each CDR3. The D gene is left open where the match is weak. Size is stated for part of the rows, as once, few or many counts, or as a class when the clone is expanded.

J gene,D gene,clone size,V gene,CDR3 DNA,CDR3 protein
TRBJ2-1,TRBD2,few,TRBV29-1,TGCAGCGTACCAAATAGCGGGAGCTACAATGAGCAGTTCTTC,CSVPNSGSYNEQFF
TRBJ1-1,.,.,TRBV7-3,TGTGCCCGCAGCTTCGCCGGGTCGAACACTGAAGCTTTCTTT,CARSFAGSNTEAFF
TRBJ1-2,TRBD1,.,TRBV7-2,TGTGCCAGCAGCGTAGGTTGGGACAGCAGCTACACCTTC,CASSVGWDSSYTF
TRBJ2-5,TRBD2,once,TRBV6-1,TGTGCCAGCAGCCCGGCGGGACTAGCGCAAGGGACCCAGTACTTC,CASSPAGLAQGTQYF
TRBJ2-6,TRBD1,.,TRBV7-9,TGTGCCAGCAGCGGGACAGGGACTGGGGCCAACGTCCTGACTTTC,CASSGTGTGANVLTF
TRBJ1-2,.,few,TRBV20-1,TGCAGTGCTACCCCCGGCAGGGCCCATGGCTACACCTTC,CSATPGRAHGYTF
TRBJ2-7,TRBD2,.,TRBV27,TGTGCCAGCAGTTCGGTGGGGACTAGTACCTACGAGCAGTACTTC,CASSSVGTSTYEQYF
TRBJ2-7,TRBD2,.,TRBV25-1,TGTGCCAGCAGTACAGGCGGGAGAGATTTCTACAATGAGCAGTACTTC,CASSTGGRDFYNEQYF
TRBJ2-2,.,.,TRBV29-1,TGCAGCGTTGATTTACAGACTAGCGGGGAGCTGTTTTTT,CSVDLQTSGELFF
TRBJ2-7,.,.,TRBV28,TGTGCCTCGGCTGCCCCACCCTACGAGCAGTACTTC,CASAAPPYEQYF
TRBJ2-5,.,once,TRBV10-3,TGTGCCACCATCGCCGGGACTCAAGAGACCCAGTACTTC,CATIAGTQETQYF
TRBJ1-1,TRBD1,few,TRBV20-1,TGCAGTGCCACTGGACAGGGGCGACTGAACACTGAAGCTTTCTTT,CSATGQGRLNTEAFF
TRBJ1-1,.,.,TRBV20-1,TGCAGTGCCACGGACGGCCCCACTGAAGCTTTCTTT,CSATDGPTEAFF
TRBJ2-7,.,.,TRBV21-1,TGTGCCAGCAGCAAAGTTGTACCGCGGGAGGGCCCCCTTTTTTCTCCTCCCTACGAGCAGTACTTC,CASSKVVPREGPLFSPPYEQYF
TRBJ2-7,TRBD2,.,TRBV20-1,TGCAGTGCTGGTATAGCGGGAGGGCCCCTCTCCTACGAGCAGTACTTC,CSAGIAGGPLSYEQYF
TRBJ2-7,TRBD2,few,TRBV20-1,TGCAGTGCTAGAGACATGGGTAGCGGGAAAACCTACGAGCAGTACTTC,CSARDMGSGKTYEQYF
TRBJ1-2,.,few,TRBV29-1,TGCAGCGTGGAGTTTAGAGGACAGAGGGGGTATGGCTACACCTTC,CSVEFRGQRGYGYTF
TRBJ2-6,.,.,TRBV14,TGTGCCAGCAGCGTGCTAAGGGCCAACGTCCTGACTTTC,CASSVLRANVLTF
TRBJ2-5,.,few,TRBV28,TGTGCCAGCAGTTTATTTTATGCGGTCGGGGGAAAAGAGACCCAGTACTTC,CASSLFYAVGGKETQYF
TRBJ2-7,.,.,TRBV9,TGTGCCAGGAGCGTAGGACCGAACCAACAAGCCGAGCAGTACTTC,CARSVGPNQQAEQYF
TRBJ2-3,.,.,TRBV20-1,TGCAGTGCCCTCCGCACAGATACGCAGTATTTT,CSALRTDTQYF
TRBJ1-5,.,many,TRBV10-3,TGTGCCATCAGTCGGGACTCCGATCAGCCCCAGCATTTT,CAISRDSDQPQHF
TRBJ1-1,.,.,TRBV20-1,TGCAGTGCCATCGGGGGCAGCAGCAACACTGAAGCTTTCTTT,CSAIGGSSNTEAFF
TRBJ2-1,TRBD2,.,TRBV7-2,TGTGCCAGCAGCACCCATACTAGCGGGAGGGCCCCGGTCCGGTTCTTC,CASSTHTSGRAPVRFF
TRBJ1-1,.,few,TRBV25-1,TGTGCCAGCAGTGCGACGAGTAGGGGGACTTTCTTT,CASSATSRGTFF
TRBJ2-5,.,few,TRBV12-3/TRBV12-4,TGTGCCAGCAGGGAGTCCGGGAGTGAGACCCAGTACTTC,CASRESGSETQYF
TRBJ2-2,TRBD2,.,TRBV20-1,TGCAGTGCTAAGGGACTAGCGGACACCGGGGAGCTGTTTTTT,CSAKGLADTGELFF
TRBJ1-2,TRBD1,many,TRBV25-1,TGTGCCAGCAGAGGGGACAGTTTCTATGGCTACACCTTC,CASRGDSFYGYTF
TRBJ2-7,.,.,TRBV5-5,TGTGCCAGCAAGGACCGGGGAAGTAACTACGAGCAGTACTTC,CASKDRGSNYEQYF
TRBJ1-1,.,.,TRBV5-5,TGTGCCCGGAGGGGCGCCACTGAAGCTTTCTTT,CARRGATEAFF
TRBJ2-3,.,.,TRBV7-2,TGTGCCAGCAGCGCTGCCACAGATACGCAGTATTTT,CASSAATDTQYF
TRBJ2-5,TRBD1,many,TRBV4-3,TGTGCCAGCAGCCAGGACAGGGAAGAGACCCAGTACTTC,CASSQDREETQYF
TRBJ2-1,TRBD2,few,TRBV7-6,TGTGCCAGCAGCTTAGCTGGGCGGGAGAAGAATGAGCAGTTCTTC,CASSLAGREKNEQFF
TRBJ1-1,TRBD1,few,TRBV7-3,TGTGCCAGCAGCTTACAGGGGGCGTGGAACACTGAAGCTTTCTTT,CASSLQGAWNTEAFF
TRBJ2-1,.,few,TRBV7-2,.,CASSLQFGPGWDEQFF
TRBJ2-7,TRBD2,.,TRBV7-2,TGTGCCAGCAGCTTAGCGCAGGGAAGCGGGACCTACGAGCAGTACTTC,CASSLAQGSGTYEQYF
TRBJ2-7,TRBD2,.,TRBV4-2,TGTGCCAGCAGCCAAGGAGTTGGGGGGGGATCGGGCTACGAGCAGTACTTC,CASSQGVGGGSGYEQYF
TRBJ2-5,.,few,TRBV10-3,TGTGCCATCAGGGACCCGGGGGCACAAGAGACCCAGTACTTC,CAIRDPGAQETQYF
TRBJ1-3,.,.,TRBV10-3,TGTGCCATCAGTGGTTCGGAATACACCATATATTTT,CAISGSEYTIYF
TRBJ1-2,TRBD1,.,TRBV10-3,TGTGCCATCAGTGAGTCAGGAGACAGGGCTGGTGGCTACACCTTC,CAISESGDRAGGYTF
TRBJ2-7,.,.,TRBV20-1,TGCAGTGCTAGGTCCCTAAAGTCCTACGAGCAGTACTTC,CSARSLKSYEQYF
TRBJ2-5,TRBD2,.,TRBV12-3/TRBV12-4,TGTGCCAGCAGTTTATTCCAGCGGGAGCAAGAGACCCAGTACTTC,CASSLFQREQETQYF
TRBJ2-5,TRBD2,few,TRBV7-2,TGTGCCAGCAGCCAGACTAGCGGGAGTGGGGGGGAGACCCAGTACTTC,CASSQTSGSGGETQYF
TRBJ1-2,.,.,TRBV7-2,TGTGCCAGCAGCTTATACGGCAACTATGGCTACACCTTC,CASSLYGNYGYTF
TRBJ1-2,.,few,TRBV3-1,TGTGCCAGCAGCCAAGATGAGGACGGTACTAACTATGGCTACACCTTC,CASSQDEDGTNYGYTF
TRBJ1-5,TRBD1,few,TRBV4-2,TGTGCCAGCAGCCAACCAGGGGGCAGGGAGCCCCAGCATTTT,CASSQPGGREPQHF
TRBJ2-3,.,.,TRBV27,TGTGCCAGCAGTCCCCATGAAGGGGGGGTAGATACGCAGTATTTT,CASSPHEGGVDTQYF
TRBJ2-3,.,few,TRBV20-1,TGCAGTGCCGGGAGTGAGGAGGCTACGCAGTATTTT,CSAGSEEATQYF
TRBJ1-2,.,.,TRBV30,TGTGCCTGGAGTGACAGGGTTTCAGAGTCGGGCTACACCTTC,CAWSDRVSESGYTF
TRBJ2-7,.,.,TRBV9,TGTGCCAGCAGCGTAGGACCAGGGCCCCCCTACGAGCAGTACTTC,CASSVGPGPPYEQYF
TRBJ1-1,.,.,TRBV20-1,TGCAGTGCCCCGGACGCCTCTGAAGCTTTCTTT,CSAPDASEAFF
TRBJ2-7,TRBD2,few,TRBV9,TGTGCCAGCAGCGCCAGCGGGAGTCTCGAGCAGTACTTC,CASSASGSLEQYF
TRBJ2-1,TRBD2,.,TRBV29-1,TGCAGCGGTATCCTCCTCCTAGCGGGAAACTACAATGAGCAGTTCTTC,CSGILLLAGNYNEQFF
TRBJ2-3,TRBD2,few,TRBV6-6,TGTGCCAGCAGTTCTAGCGGGAGGAGCACAGATACGCAGTATTTT,CASSSSGRSTDTQYF